This T cell receptor (beta chain) is drawn from a study of T cells in localized non-small cell lung cancer. The V gene lost 7 bases and the J gene lost 0 bases, with 9 bases spanning the gap. The length of the CDR3 is 13 residues. CDR1 is SGHTA and CDR2 is FQGNSA in the germline V gene. Sequencing used immunoSEQ multiplex PCR; TCRdb keeps in-frame clones, though not all of them. The sample records tens of thousands of clones, just over 90% being singletons. General study findings and limits: Maximal T cell clonality occurred in uninvolved adjacent lung, with tumor ranking below it. Adjacent lung had a median approximately 57 of the 100 largest tumor clones.

As regards this clone: Its antigen is unknown.

The genes are TRBV7-2 and TRBJ1-2; no clear D gene. The TCR was taken from a female donor of 60 years or more with stage I lung adenocarcinoma. Source: peripheral blood, taken before any cancer treatment. CDR3 loop: CASTQRANYGYTF. The DNA for the CDR3 is TGTGCCAGCACCCAACGGGCTAACTATGGCTACACCTTC.